The 17 T cell receptor beta chains below come from one sample, sequenced in a study of shared clonotypes between healthy human individuals. Cells designated naive CD8 were CD45RO-negative and were positively selected for CCR7, with terminally differentiated effector memory CD45RA+ cells excluded. Only in-frame clones appear in the TCRdb table, and some are missing; sequencing was by immunoSEQ multiplex PCR. The sample lists about 680,000 clones, 90% to 95% occurring once. Sequenced material: naive CD8+ T cells sorted from blood. These receptors were taken from a young man in good health.

The V gene is TRBV11-2, the J gene TRBJ2-1, with 7 bases identical to TRBD2. In germline, CDR1 is SGHAT, CDR2 FQNNGV. After removal of 2 bases from V and 10 bases from J, the junction contained 11 bases not matched to a gene. The CDR3 extends over 15 amino acids. CDR3 residues: CASSLLKAGPPEQFF. The CDR3 nucleotides are TGTGCCAGCAGCTTACTAAAAGCGGGACCTCCCGAGCAGTTCTTC.

This chain uses TRBV30 with TRBJ2-1; perhaps TRBD2 as D (6 bases). CDR3 size: 14 residues. V lost 7 bases, J lost 0 bases, and 13 bases lay in between. Germline CDR1 reads GTSNPN; CDR2 reads SVGIG (reference sequence). In DNA, the CDR3 is TGTGCCTCGGAGGGGCAGAGCTCCTACAATGAGCAGTTCTTC. This translates into CASEGQSSYNEQFF.

The CDR3 DNA sequence: TGCAGCGTTGAGAAGCCCTTCCCTGGCAATGAGCAGTTCTTC. It yields the protein CSVEKPFPGNEQFF. This rearrangement joins TRBV29-1 to TRBJ2-1; D gene ambiguous. Germline-derived CDR1 and CDR2 are SQVTM and ANQGSEA. The CDR3 consists of 14 residues. Trimming shortened V by 3 bases and J by 6 bases, and 15 bases separated the two germline ends.

This chain uses TRBV10-3 with TRBJ2-3, with 7 bases identical to TRBD1. This CDR3 contains 14 residues. Germline CDR1 ENHRY, CDR2 SYGVKD. Losses at the gene ends were 10 bases for V and 4 bases for J; bases not matched to a gene: 11. CDR3 residues: CATLDREFADTQYF. As DNA, the CDR3 is TGTGCCACGCTAGACAGGGAATTCGCAGATACGCAGTATTTT.

The chain carries TRBV10-2 and TRBJ1-5, with 9 bases matching TRBD1. The V gene end was trimmed by 6 bases and the J gene end by 4 bases; junction bases not matched to a gene: 7. Germline assignment: CDR1 WSHSY and CDR2 SAAADI. The CDR3 totals 15 residues. The CDR3 nucleotides are TGCGCCAGCAGGGCCGGACAGGGGATGAATCAGCCCCAGCATTTT. It codes for CASRAGQGMNQPQHF.

The chain couples TRBV7-2 to TRBJ2-1; D gene unclear. This CDR3 is built from 12 residues. V shed 4 bases and J shed 7 bases, with 8 bases lying between them. Germline lookup yields CDR1 SGHTA and CDR2 FQGNSA. The CDR3 loop is CASSSPWNEQFF. The CDR3 nucleotides are TGTGCCAGCAGCTCCCCGTGGAATGAGCAGTTCTTC.

V and J are TRBV7-7 and TRBJ2-1; D may correspond to TRBD1 or TRBD2 (6 bases each). CDR3 length: 12 amino acids. The V end lost 11 bases, the J end lost 9 bases, and 17 bases lay between the germline ends. Germline V gene sequence: CDR1 SSHAT, CDR2 FNYEAQ (reference sequence). The CDR3 protein is CAVTGAEGEQFF. CDR3 bases: TGTGCCGTCACGGGGGCAGAGGGTGAGCAGTTCTTC.

The chain joins TRBV6-6 to TRBJ2-2; no definite D call. Looked up from germline, CDR1 is MNHNY and CDR2 is SVGAGI (reference sequence). Trimming cost V 10 bases and J 6 bases, with 0 bases left between them. This CDR3 is built from 8 residues. In DNA form, the CDR3 reads TGTGCCACCGGGGAGCTGTTTTTT. Amino acid sequence: CATGELFF.

This CDR3 reads CASKNLQGITKNIQYF. CDR3 nucleotides: TGTGCCAGCAAAAACTTACAGGGAATCACCAAAAACATTCAGTACTTC. The genes are TRBV27 and TRBJ2-4, with D perhaps matching TRBD1 (6 bases). The CDR3 loop spans 16 amino acids. In germline, CDR1 is MNHEY, CDR2 SMNVEV (reference sequence). V was shortened by 7 bases and J by 2 bases, with 18 bases between the two germline ends.

The V and J genes are TRBV28 and TRBJ2-2; the match to TRBD1 covers 9 bases. This CDR3 contains 17 residues. CDR1 is MDHEN, CDR2 SYDVKM, per germline. The trim removed 4 bases at V and 5 bases at J, leaving 11 bases unmatched. CDR3 bases: TGTGCCAGCAGTTCCTTTTTCGGACAGGGGAAGACCGGGGAGCTGTTTTTT. Translated: CASSSFFGQGKTGELFF.

The V gene is TRBV28, the J gene TRBJ2-7, with 11 bases fitting TRBD2. In germline, CDR1 is MDHEN, CDR2 SYDVKM. V gave up 7 bases and J gave up 3 bases; unmatched junction bases: 2. This CDR3 spans 13 amino acids. As DNA, the CDR3 is TGTGCCAGCACCCTAGCGGGAGGCTACGAGCAGTACTTC. It translates to CASTLAGGYEQYF.

The chain employs TRBV7-2 and TRBJ2-1, with 9 bases fitting TRBD2. Germline-derived CDR1 and CDR2 are SGHTA and FQGNSA. The CDR3 has 14 amino acids. The ends lost 5 bases at V and 9 bases at J; junction bases unmatched: 8. The CDR3 DNA follows: TGTGCCAGCAGCCTAATGGGACTAGCCACTGAGCAGTTCTTC. Residues: CASSLMGLATEQFF.

V and J are TRBV9 and TRBJ2-1, with D possibly TRBD2 on 6 matching bases. The CDR3 contains 16 residues. Trimming stripped 0 bases from V and 3 bases from J, with 13 bases between. Germline values: CDR1 SGDLS, CDR2 YYNGEE. The DNA of the CDR3 is TGTGCCAGCAGCGTAGTGGGGGTGGGACTCTACAATGAGCAGTTCTTC. This gives the protein CASSVVGVGLYNEQFF.

CDR3 DNA sequence: TGCGCCAGCAGCCAAGGTCCAGGCGGTTTGGAGCCCCAGCATTTT. This encodes CASSQGPGGLEPQHF. The V and J genes are TRBV4-1 and TRBJ1-5; D gene uncertain. Germline V gene sequence: CDR1 MGHRA, CDR2 YSYEKL. The CDR3 sequence is 15 residues long. V was clipped by 1 base and J by 8 bases, with 15 bases between them.

The chain couples TRBV4-1 to TRBJ2-7; 8 nucleotides align to TRBD1. V dropped 0 bases and J dropped 7; count of bases not matched to a gene: 8. The germline gives CDR1 MGHRA, CDR2 YSYEKL. This CDR3 contains 15 residues. The CDR3 reads CASSQDRGQGWEQYF. The DNA of the CDR3 is TGCGCCAGCAGCCAAGATAGAGGACAGGGATGGGAGCAGTACTTC.

The V call is TRBV27, the J call TRBJ2-7, with 10 bases lining up with TRBD2. The CDR3 covers 15 residues. The J segment lost 7 bases and the V segment lost 0 bases, leaving 6 bases of the junction unmatched. CDR1 is MNHEY and CDR2 is SMNVEV in the germline V gene (reference sequence). The CDR3 loop reads CASSLSAGGPGEQYF. The DNA for the CDR3 is TGTGCCAGCAGTTTATCAGCGGGAGGGCCGGGGGAGCAGTACTTC.

V is TRBV5-5 and J is TRBJ2-2; D remains unclear. V was cut by 4 bases and J by 6 bases, with 10 bases left in between. Per the germline V gene, CDR1 is SGHKS and CDR2 is YYEKEE (reference sequence). The CDR3 extends over 13 amino acids. DNA of the CDR3: TGTGCCAGCAGCCGAGCCGGCGCCGGGGAGCTGTTTTTT. This gives the protein CASSRAGAGELFF.